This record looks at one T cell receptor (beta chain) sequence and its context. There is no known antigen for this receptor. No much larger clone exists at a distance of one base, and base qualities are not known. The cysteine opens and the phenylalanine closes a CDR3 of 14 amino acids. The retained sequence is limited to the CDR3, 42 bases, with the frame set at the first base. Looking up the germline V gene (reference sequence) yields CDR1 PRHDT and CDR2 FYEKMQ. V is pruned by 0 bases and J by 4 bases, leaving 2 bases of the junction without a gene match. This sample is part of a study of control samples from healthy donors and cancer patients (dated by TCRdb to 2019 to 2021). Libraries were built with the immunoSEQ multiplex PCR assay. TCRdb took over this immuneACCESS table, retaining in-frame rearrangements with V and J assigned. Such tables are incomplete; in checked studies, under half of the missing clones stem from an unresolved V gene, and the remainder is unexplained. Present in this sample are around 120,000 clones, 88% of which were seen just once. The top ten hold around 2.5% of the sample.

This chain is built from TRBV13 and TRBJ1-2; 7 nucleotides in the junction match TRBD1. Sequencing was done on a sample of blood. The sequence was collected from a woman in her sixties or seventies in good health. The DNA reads TGTGCCAGCAGCTTAGGATGGGACAGCTATGGCTACACCTTC. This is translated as CASSLGWDSYGYTF.